The rows below give T cell receptor beta chains drawn from one sample of a study of post-analysis software for immune sequencing data. TCRdb recomputed calls from the PCR reads with MiXCR, one row per CDR3 protein. The repertoire holds 820,000 or so distinct CDR3 sequences, with 53% as singletons. The sequenced sample consisted of blood. The receptors originated from a girl between 5 and 17 years old with multiple sclerosis. Both conserved end residues are part of each CDR3. Each record gives: D gene, clone size, J gene, V gene, CDR3 DNA, CDR3 protein. A D gene is named only where the DNA matches it firmly. The size entry is marked missing in some rows and otherwise reads once, few, many or a size class.

-,few,TRBJ2-7,TRBV14,TGTGCCAGCAGCCGACAGCCTATCTACGAGCAGTACTTC,CASSRQPIYEQYF
TRBD1,once,TRBJ2-5,TRBV11-2,TGTGCCAGCAGCTCGGGACAGGGAGTGTTAGAGACCCAGTACTTC,CASSSGQGVLETQYF
-,-,TRBJ2-1,TRBV10-3,TGTGCCATCAGTGGGGGTCGACTTGAGAGCGATGAGCAGTTCTTC,CAISGGRLESDEQFF
TRBD2,-,TRBJ2-3,TRBV20-1,TGCAGTGCTGGCCTATTGGGACTAGCGGGAGTCTTGGGCGCGCAGTATTTT,CSAGLLGLAGVLGAQYF
TRBD1,few,TRBJ1-1,TRBV4-1,TGCGCCAGCAGCCTTCCAGGGGGGGTCCAGAACACTGAAGCTTTCTTT,CASSLPGGVQNTEAFF
TRBD2,-,TRBJ2-3,TRBV13,TGTGCCAGCAGCTTAGTCGGGGGGTCAGATACGCAGTATTTT,CASSLVGGSDTQYF
-,-,TRBJ1-1,TRBV12-3/TRBV12-4,TGTGCCAGCAGGACCCTTGGCACGGGCACTGAAGCTTTCTTT,CASRTLGTGTEAFF
TRBD1,few,TRBJ2-6,TRBV4-2,TGTGCCAGCAGCCTGTTGCCGTCAGGACAGGGGATAGATGGGGCCAACGTCCTGACTTTC,CASSLLPSGQGIDGANVLTF
TRBD2,-,TRBJ2-1,TRBV4-1,TGCGCCAGCAGCCAAGTCGGTAGCGGGAGCTACAATGAGCAGTTCTTC,CASSQVGSGSYNEQFF
-,-,TRBJ2-1,TRBV12-5,TGTGCTAGTGGTTTTTGGGCCGAGCAGTTCTTC,CASGFWAEQFF
-,-,TRBJ2-3,TRBV7-2,TGTGCCAGCAGCTTCGGGTCGCGGGGCGTCGCAGATACGCAGTATTTT,CASSFGSRGVADTQYF